This TCR beta chain is drawn from a study of T cell repertoires in cytomegalovirus infection. At the level of the study: CMV infection together with matching HLA type was indicated by public TCR beta signatures. The study's findings and limits: What dominated the ex vivo response were HLA-C-restricted CMV-specific TCR beta clonotypes.

This CDR3 is 13 amino acids long. V was cut by 2 bases and J by 8 bases, with 12 bases left in between. CDR1 is SGHTA, CDR2 FQGNSA, per germline. In its sample, this clonotype was seen a few times. Its antigen remains unidentified. In TCRdb, the reads were re-called with MiXCR into one record per CDR3 protein. The data contain about 830,000 distinct CDR3 sequences, around a third of them seen just once; the ten biggest clones take up under 15%. Sequencing was performed on cultured CD8+ T cells from PBMCs, taken from culture after CMV antigen stimulation. The chain combines TRBV7-2 with TRBJ1-2; D is unclear. This TCR was recovered from a human donor in good health (CMV status not recorded). Some clones in this sample may be carry-over from other donors' samples. The CDR3 DNA reads as TGTGCCAGCAGCTTATTGGGTCTACAGGGCTACACCTTC. Its protein product is CASSLLGLQGYTF.